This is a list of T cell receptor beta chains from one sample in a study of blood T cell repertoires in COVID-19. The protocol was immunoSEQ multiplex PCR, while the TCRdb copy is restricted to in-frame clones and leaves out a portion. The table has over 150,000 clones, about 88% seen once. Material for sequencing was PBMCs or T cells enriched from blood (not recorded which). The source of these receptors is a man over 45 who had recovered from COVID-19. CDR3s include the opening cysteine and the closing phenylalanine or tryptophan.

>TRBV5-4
CASSLGGQGAYEQYF
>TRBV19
CASSISLGRGDEKLFF
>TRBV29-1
CSVGSTGTTEAFF
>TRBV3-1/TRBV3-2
CASSQVSYEQYF
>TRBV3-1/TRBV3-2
CASSQARGRGYGYTF
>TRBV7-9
CASSPGLAGAWDTQYF
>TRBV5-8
CASSSGGRSNQPQHF
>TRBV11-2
CASSLEGTFYNEQFF
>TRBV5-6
CASSLRMSGADTQYF
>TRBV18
CASSPDIGLREQYF
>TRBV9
CASSDGTARRGTQYF
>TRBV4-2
CASSQEGQSYGYTF
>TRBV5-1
CASSLFVLAGVYNEQFF
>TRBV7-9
CASSLLQGKTGELFF
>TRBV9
CASSPTGAVADTQYF
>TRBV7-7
CANGQTYEQYF
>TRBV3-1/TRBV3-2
CASSSGQGTDTQYF
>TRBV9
CASSPSNTGDYRYGYTF
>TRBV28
CASRTLRDRVGVQPQHF
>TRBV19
CASSRGQNMNTEAFF
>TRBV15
CATSRTQASNEKLFF
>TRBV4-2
CASSQDTGVGETQYF
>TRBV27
CASSSRLYGEQYF
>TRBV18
CASSPRASGGSAPDTQYF
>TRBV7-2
CASRYSGGANTGELFF
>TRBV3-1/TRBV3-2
CASSPYTGLAYTYEQYF
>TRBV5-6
CASSLKTGGGQPQHF
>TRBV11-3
CASTRVGTANTGELFF
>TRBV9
CASSVDLGQSYEQYF
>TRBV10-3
CAISETIVQGPDTQYF
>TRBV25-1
CASSAEEWGYTF
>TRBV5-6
CASSPIAGGTTGELFF
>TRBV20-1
CSASPQQETQYF